This T cell receptor (beta chain) is from a study of OX40 agonist ivuxolimab in advanced cancers. Autoimmune disease history or systemic immunosuppression disqualified patients. Assay: immunoSEQ multiplex PCR; the TCRdb copy retains only in-frame clones and omits some. This sample has tens of thousands of clones; around 94% occur once, and the top ten carry roughly 2.8%. The starting material was CD4+ or CD8+ T cells sorted from blood, obtained in a trial of the OX40 agonist ivuxolimab. This clonotype originated in an adult with an advanced solid tumor such as melanoma, head and neck, liver or kidney cancer.

The CDR3 loop is CASQGGWTPYGYTF. The CDR3, as DNA: TGTGCCAGCCAGGGCGGGTGGACCCCCTATGGCTACACCTTC. The V gene is TRBV6-6, the J gene TRBJ1-2; perhaps TRBD1 as D (5 bases). The V gene lost 8 bases and the J gene lost 4 bases, with 17 bases spanning the gap. CDR1 MNHNY and CDR2 SVGAGI come from the germline V gene (reference sequence). The CDR3 is 14 amino acids.